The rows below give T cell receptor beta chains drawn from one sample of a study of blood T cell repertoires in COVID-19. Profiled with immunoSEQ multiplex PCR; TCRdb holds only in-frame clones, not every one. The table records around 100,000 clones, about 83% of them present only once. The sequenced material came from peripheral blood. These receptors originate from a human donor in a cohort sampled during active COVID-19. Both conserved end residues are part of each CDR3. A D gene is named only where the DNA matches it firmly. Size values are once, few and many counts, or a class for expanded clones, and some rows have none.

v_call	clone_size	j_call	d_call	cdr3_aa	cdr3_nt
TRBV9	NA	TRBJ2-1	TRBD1	CASDTRVQGETNEQFF	TGTGCCAGCGACACGCGAGTCCAGGGGGAGACCAATGAGCAGTTCTTC
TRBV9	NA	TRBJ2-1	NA	CASSKGIVHEQFF	TGTGCCAGCAGCAAGGGGATCGTGCACGAGCAGTTCTTC
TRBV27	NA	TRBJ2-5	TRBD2	CASSWGLAGGPETQYF	TGTGCCAGCAGTTGGGGACTAGCGGGGGGGCCTGAGACCCAGTACTTC
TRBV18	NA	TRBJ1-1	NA	CASSPPTGNTEAFF	TGTGCCAGCTCACCCCCGACAGGTAACACTGAAGCTTTCTTT
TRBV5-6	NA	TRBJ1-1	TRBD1	CASSTAGTGRTEAFF	TGTGCCAGCAGCACGGCCGGGACAGGGCGGACTGAAGCTTTCTTT
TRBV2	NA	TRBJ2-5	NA	CASSGPDGETQYF	TGTGCCAGCAGTGGACCCGACGGGGAGACCCAGTACTTC
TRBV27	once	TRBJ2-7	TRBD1	CASSFFRTGEGEQYF	TGTGCCAGCAGTTTCTTTCGGACAGGGGAAGGCGAGCAGTACTTC
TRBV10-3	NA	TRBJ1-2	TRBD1	CAISETGTGGYGYTF	TGTGCCATCAGTGAGACCGGGACAGGGGGATACGGCTACACCTTC
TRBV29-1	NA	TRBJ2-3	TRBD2	CSVDGASGPSTDTQYF	TGCAGCGTTGATGGGGCTAGCGGGCCTAGCACAGATACGCAGTATTTT
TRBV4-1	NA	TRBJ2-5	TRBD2	CASSVRTSGRAETQYF	TGCGCCAGCAGCGTTCGGACTAGCGGGAGGGCCGAGACCCAGTACTTC
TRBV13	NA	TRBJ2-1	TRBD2	CASSLAGGGAFDEQFF	TGTGCCAGCAGCTTAGCCGGCGGGGGGGCCTTCGATGAGCAGTTCTTC
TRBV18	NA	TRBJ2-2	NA	CASSPLEGGELFF	TGTGCCAGCTCACCCCTGGAGGGTGGGGAGCTGTTTTTT
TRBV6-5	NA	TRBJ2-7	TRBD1	CASSWTGITYEQYF	TGTGCCAGCAGTTGGACAGGTATAACCTACGAGCAGTACTTC
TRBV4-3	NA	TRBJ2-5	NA	CASSQDMGGTMATQYF	TGCGCCAGCAGCCAAGATATGGGGGGAACCATGGCGACCCAGTACTTC
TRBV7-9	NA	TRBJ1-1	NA	CASSLGGSNTEAFF	TGTGCCAGCAGCTTAGGGGGCAGTAACACTGAAGCTTTCTTT
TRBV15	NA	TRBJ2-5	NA	CATSRDPGQETQYF	TGTGCCACCAGCAGAGATCCGGGACAAGAGACCCAGTACTTC
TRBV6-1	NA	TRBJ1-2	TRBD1	CASSEWTGAFGYTF	TGTGCCAGCAGTGAATGGACAGGGGCGTTCGGCTACACCTTC
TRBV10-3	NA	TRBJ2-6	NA	CAISVSGIGANVLTF	TGTGCCATCAGTGTCTCAGGGATTGGGGCCAACGTCCTGACTTTC
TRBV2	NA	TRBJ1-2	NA	CASSEGGYYGYTF	TGTGCCAGCAGTGAAGGAGGGTACTATGGCTACACCTTC
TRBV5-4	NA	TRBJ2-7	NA	CASSLFGYEQYF	TGTGCCAGCAGCTTGTTCGGGTACGAGCAGTACTTC
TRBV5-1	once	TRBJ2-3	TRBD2	CASSLASGADTQYF	TGCGCCAGCAGCTTGGCCAGCGGGGCCGATACGCAGTATTTT
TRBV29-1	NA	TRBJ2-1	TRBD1	CSVRGQGSGEQFF	TGCAGCGTCCGTGGACAGGGGTCGGGTGAGCAGTTCTTC
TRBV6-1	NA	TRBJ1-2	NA	CASSEVPGYGYTF	TGTGCCAGCAGTGAAGTCCCAGGCTATGGCTACACCTTC
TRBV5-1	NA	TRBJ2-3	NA	CASSLVFPDTQYF	TGCGCCAGCAGCTTGGTATTCCCAGATACGCAGTATTTT
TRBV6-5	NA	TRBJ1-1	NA	CASSYLDKTEAFF	TGTGCCAGCAGTTATTTGGACAAGACTGAAGCTTTCTTT
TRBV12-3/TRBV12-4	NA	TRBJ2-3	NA	CASSRVTDTQYF	TGTGCCAGCTCGCGCGTCACAGATACGCAGTATTTT
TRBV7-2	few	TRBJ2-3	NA	CASSPPGNGLTDTQYF	TGTGCCAGCAGCCCCCCCGGGAATGGTCTCACAGATACGCAGTATTTT
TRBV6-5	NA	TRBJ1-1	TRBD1	CASSRQGRDTEAFF	TGTGCCAGCAGCCGACAGGGCCGGGACACTGAAGCTTTCTTT
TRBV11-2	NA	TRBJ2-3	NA	CASSSLPGRRSTDTQYF	TGTGCCAGCAGCTCACTGCCGGGAAGGAGGAGCACAGATACGCAGTATTTT
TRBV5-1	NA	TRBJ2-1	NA	CASSPPQTGNEQFF	TGCGCCAGCAGCCCCCCTCAGACAGGCAATGAGCAGTTCTTC
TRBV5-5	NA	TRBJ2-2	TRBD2	CASSQRVAGPGELFF	TGTGCCAGCAGCCAGCGGGTAGCGGGTCCCGGGGAGCTGTTTTTT
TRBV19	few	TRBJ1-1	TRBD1	CASRGQGAEAFF	TGTGCCAGTAGGGGACAGGGGGCGGAAGCTTTCTTT
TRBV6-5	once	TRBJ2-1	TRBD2	CASRFLAGGLNEQFF	TGTGCCAGCAGATTTTTAGCGGGGGGTCTCAATGAGCAGTTCTTC
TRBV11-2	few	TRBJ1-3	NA	CASSLFGGAGNTIYF	TGTGCCAGCAGCTTATTTGGGGGGGCTGGAAACACCATATATTTT
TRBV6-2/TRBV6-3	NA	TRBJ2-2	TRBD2	CASSYSIERGGNTGELFF	TGTGCCAGCAGTTACTCGATAGAGCGGGGGGGCAACACCGGGGAGCTGTTTTTT
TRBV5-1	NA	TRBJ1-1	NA	CASSLGQRGAGKTRNTEAFF	TGCGCCAGCAGCTTGGGTCAACGCGGGGCAGGAAAGACTAGGAACACTGAAGCTTTCTTT
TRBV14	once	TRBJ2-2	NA	CASSQALPYSGRTGELFF	TGTGCCAGCAGCCAAGCACTCCCTTATTCGGGGAGAACCGGGGAGCTGTTTTTT
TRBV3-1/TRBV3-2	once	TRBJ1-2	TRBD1	CASSEGTGASYGYTF	TGTGCCAGCAGCGAAGGGACAGGGGCCTCCTATGGCTACACCTTC
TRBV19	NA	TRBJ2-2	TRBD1	CAGSDRGNTGELFF	TGTGCCGGATCGGACAGGGGGAACACCGGGGAGCTGTTTTTT
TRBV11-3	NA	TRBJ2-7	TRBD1	CASSHGTGYEQYF	TGTGCCAGCAGCCATGGGACAGGGTACGAGCAGTACTTC
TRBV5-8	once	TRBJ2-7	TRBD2	CASSLGIAGGHYEQYF	TGTGCCAGCAGCTTGGGGATCGCGGGGGGCCACTACGAGCAGTACTTC
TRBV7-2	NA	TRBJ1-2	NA	CASSLGGPKNYGYTF	TGTGCCAGCAGCTTAGGGGGCCCCAAAAACTATGGCTACACCTTC
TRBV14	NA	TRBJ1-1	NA	CASSQLGGGGTEAFF	TGTGCCAGCAGCCAACTGGGAGGGGGAGGCACTGAAGCTTTCTTT
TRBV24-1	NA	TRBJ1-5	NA	CATSWTDSNQPQHF	TGTGCCACCAGTTGGACAGATAGCAATCAGCCCCAGCATTTT
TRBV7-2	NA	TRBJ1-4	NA	CASSPRTAKIEKLFF	TGTGCCAGCAGCCCAAGGACAGCCAAAATCGAAAAACTGTTTTTT
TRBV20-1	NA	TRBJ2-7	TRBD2	CSASMVSGRKGFPYEQYF	TGCAGTGCTAGTATGGTTAGCGGGAGAAAAGGGTTCCCCTACGAGCAGTACTTC